The 25 T cell receptor beta chains below come from one sample, sequenced in a study of cytomegalovirus exposure and HLA in healthy donors (dated by TCRdb to 2015 to 2018). Preparation of the library involved the immunoSEQ multiplex PCR assay. A mixture of 60 forward primers for TCR Vbeta segments and 13 reverse primers for TCR Jbeta segments was used in the multiplex PCR. TCRdb limited this immuneACCESS table to in-frame rearrangements with V and J called. A share of clones is missing; checked studies link under half to unresolved V genes, and the rest is unexplained. This sample holds some 200,000 clones; approximately 80% were observed only once. The ten most abundant clones make up around 16% of the sample. Material for sequencing was PBMCs. These TCRs come from a man aged 35 to 55 in good health and CMV-seronegative.

The rearrangement uses TRBV30 and TRBJ2-5; the D is unclear. Trimming cost V 1 base and J 2 bases, with 8 bases left between them. Germline assignment: CDR1 GTSNPN and CDR2 SVGIG (reference sequence). The CDR3 totals 13 residues. This CDR3 is CAWSARRQETQYF. In DNA, the CDR3 is TGTGCCTGGAGTGCGAGGCGTCAAGAGACCCAGTACTTC.

The gene calls are TRBV5-6 and TRBJ2-3; TRBD2 matches 12 bases. This CDR3 is built from 15 residues. CDR1 is SGHDT and CDR2 is YYEEEE in the germline V gene. The V segment lost 2 bases and the J segment 12 bases; nucleotides outside the gene matches: 10. CDR3 nucleotide sequence: TGTGCCAGCAGCTTTACGACTAGCGGGAGTGGTACACAGTATTTT. The encoded protein is CASSFTTSGSGTQYF.

The chain combines TRBV28 with TRBJ2-1; the match to TRBD1 covers 8 bases. Trimming removed 6 bases from V and 3 bases from J; junction bases left unmatched: 7. This CDR3 has 15 amino acids. Germline CDR1 and CDR2: MDHEN and SYDVKM. The CDR3: CASRPQGDRYNEQFF. The CDR3 nucleotides read TGTGCCAGCAGACCACAGGGGGATCGCTACAATGAGCAGTTCTTC. The variable domain in full, with the rest retrieved from reference TRBV28 and TRBJ2-1, is DVKVTQSSRYLVKRTGEKVFLECVQDMDHENMFWYRQDPGLGLRLIYFSYDVKMKEKGDIPEGYSVSREKKERFSLILESASTNQTSMYLCASRPQGDRYNEQFFGPGTRLTVL.

About this clone: Different DNA sequences within this sample yield the same CDR3. The chain has TRBV7-2 and TRBJ2-7; no reliable D call. The V gene's germline CDR1 is SGHTA and CDR2 FQGNSA. This CDR3 is 12 amino acids long. V shed 1 base and J shed 5 bases, with 6 bases lying between them. The CDR3 DNA is TGTGCCAGCAGCTTAGTTAGTCACGAGCAGTACTTC. This encodes CASSLVSHEQYF.

The chain employs TRBV20-1 and TRBJ1-4, with D perhaps matching TRBD1 (5 bases). Germline V CDR1 and CDR2: DFQATT, SNEGSKA (reference sequence). V dropped 5 bases and J dropped 8 bases, with 6 bases sitting between them. The CDR3 has 10 amino acids. The CDR3 bases are TGCAGTGCTGGGGGGGAAAAACTGTTTTTT. Its protein product is CSAGGEKLFF.

The CDR3 loop is CASSLPSQGWKNTEAFF. The CDR3 nucleotides are TGTGCCAGCAGCTTGCCATCCCAGGGGTGGAAGAACACTGAAGCTTTCTTT. V and J are TRBV5-4 and TRBJ1-1, with D possibly being TRBD1 (6 bases). The CDR3 is made up of 17 amino acids. CDR1 and CDR2 from the germline V gene are SGHNT and YYREEE (reference sequence). V lost 1 base to trimming and J lost 1 base, with 17 bases between them. Together with reference TRBV5-4 and TRBJ1-1, the CDR3 gives the full variable domain: ETGVTQSPTHLIKTRGQQVTLRCSSQSGHNTVSWYQQALGQGPQFIFQYYREEENGRGNFPPRFSGLQFPNYSSELNVNALELDDSALYLCASSLPSQGWKNTEAFFGQGTRLTVV.

This chain connects TRBV28 to TRBJ1-4; 9 bases are shared with TRBD1. With V trimmed by 2 bases and J by 2 bases, 9 bases remained unmatched. This CDR3 has 18 residues. The V gene's germline CDR1 is MDHEN and CDR2 SYDVKM. CDR3 protein: CASSLSPGQGMTNEKLFF. The CDR3 nucleotides read TGTGCCAGCAGTTTAAGTCCGGGACAGGGTATGACTAATGAAAAACTGTTTTTT.

This sequence joins TRBV4-1 and TRBJ2-1; 7 bases align to TRBD1. CDR3 size: 17 residues. V trimming: 0 bases; J trimming: 5 bases; junction bases outside the gene matches: 10. Per germline, CDR1 MGHRA and CDR2 YSYEKL. CDR3 in amino acids: CASSQDRYTGAHNEQFF. For the CDR3, the DNA is TGCGCCAGCAGCCAAGATCGTTATACAGGGGCCCACAATGAGCAGTTCTTC.

This clone was counted a single time. The rearrangement joins TRBV10-3 to TRBJ2-1; TRBD2 aligns across 10 bases. Unmatched junction bases numbered 4, after V lost 2 bases and J lost 6 bases. The CDR3 length is 15 residues. CDR1 and CDR2 from the germline V gene are ENHRY and SYGVKD. The DNA of the CDR3 is TGTGCCATCAGTGAGGGTACTAGCGGGACCAATGAGCAGTTCTTC. Translating it yields CAISEGTSGTNEQFF.

The chain combines TRBV11-2 with TRBJ2-1; TRBD2 agrees at 8 bases. Unmatched junction bases numbered 8, after V lost 2 bases and J lost 2 bases. Per germline, CDR1 SGHAT and CDR2 FQNNGV. The CDR3 runs 17 residues. The CDR3 loop is CASSLYAAGETYNEQFF. The CDR3 bases are TGTGCCAGCAGCTTATACGCAGCGGGAGAAACCTACAATGAGCAGTTCTTC.

V is TRBV30 and J is TRBJ1-2, with TRBD1 matching over 7 bases. V gave up 4 bases and J gave up 5 bases; unmatched junction bases: 13. Looked up from germline, CDR1 is GTSNPN and CDR2 is SVGIG (reference sequence). The CDR3 is 15 residues long. The CDR3 here is CAWINLAGGMYGYTF. The CDR3 DNA sequence: TGTGCCTGGATAAATTTGGCAGGGGGGATGTATGGCTACACCTTC. The whole variable domain, remainder taken from reference TRBV30 and TRBJ1-2, is SQTIHQWPATLVQPVGSPLSLECTVEGTSNPNLYWYRQAAGRGLQLLFYSVGIGQISSEVPQNLSASRPQDRQFILSSKKLLLSDSGFYLCAWINLAGGMYGYTFGSGTRLTVV.

This clone came up a few times. The sample has other DNA sequences that encode this CDR3 too. The V and J genes are TRBV5-1 and TRBJ2-2; D possibly corresponds to TRBD2 (5 bases). V lost 2 bases and J lost 4, with 9 bases in between. This CDR3 comprises 14 residues. Germline lookup yields CDR1 SGHRS and CDR2 YFSETQ. The DNA of the CDR3 is TGCGCCAGCAGCTTCGGGGATAGCACCGGGGAGCTGTTTTTT. It specifies CASSFGDSTGELFF.

In this sample, this clone turned up once. This chain uses TRBV30 with TRBJ2-7, with D perhaps matching TRBD2 (6 bases). V was trimmed by 5 bases and J by 7 bases, leaving 15 bases between them. Per germline, CDR1 GTSNPN and CDR2 SVGIG (reference sequence). This CDR3 comprises 12 residues. The CDR3, as DNA: TGTGCCTGGGCGACTAGACCAGGTGAGCAGTACTTC. Protein sequence: CAWATRPGEQYF.

V gene TRBV2 combines with J gene TRBJ2-6, with a tentative D call TRBD1 (5 bases). Trimming cost V 4 bases and J 1 base, with 5 bases left between them. The CDR3 loop spans 14 amino acids. From germline, CDR1 is SNHLY and CDR2 FYNNEI. CDR3 nucleotide sequence: TGTGCCAGCAGTGGACAGTCTGGGGCCAACGTCCTGACTTTC. This codes for CASSGQSGANVLTF.

J is TRBJ2-1 and V is TRBV6-6, with D perhaps matching TRBD2 (6 bases). The CDR3 length is 16 residues. The germline V gene has CDR1 MNHNY and CDR2 SVGAGI (reference sequence). V lost 3 bases, J lost 0 bases, and 12 bases lay in between. Here the CDR3 DNA reads TGTGCCAGCAGTTATGTAGCGGCAAGCTCCTACAATGAGCAGTTCTTC. It encodes CASSYVAASSYNEQFF.

The V call is TRBV9, the J call TRBJ1-1, with D possibly being TRBD1 (5 bases). CDR3 length: 13 residues. Per germline, CDR1 SGDLS and CDR2 YYNGEE. With 0 bases removed from V and 7 bases from J, the gap between germline ends came to 10 bases. As DNA, the CDR3 is TGTGCCAGCAGCGTAGCTTGGGGCGGTGAAGCTTTCTTT. It codes for CASSVAWGGEAFF.

The chain recombines TRBV28 with TRBJ1-1; TRBD1 matches at 11 bases. In germline, CDR1 is MDHEN, CDR2 SYDVKM. V lost 9 bases and J lost 11; bases outside the gene matches: 14. The CDR3 extends over 14 amino acids. The CDR3 coding sequence is TGTGCCAGTACTTCCGGGACAGGGGGGAGGGGGGCTTTCTTT. This translates into CASTSGTGGRGAFF.

The V gene is TRBV30, the J gene TRBJ2-5; 7 bases agree with TRBD2. J gave up 3 bases and V 4 bases, and 5 bases lay outside the gene matches. CDR3 length equals 13 residues. Per germline, CDR1 GTSNPN and CDR2 SVGIG (reference sequence). The DNA for the CDR3 is TGTGCCTGGAACTTTGCGGGAGAAGAGACCCAGTACTTC. Translation gives CAWNFAGEETQYF.

This chain joins TRBV7-2 and TRBJ2-7; weak D call: TRBD1 (5 bases). Trimming stripped 3 bases from V and 7 bases from J, with 13 bases between. Looked up from germline, CDR1 is SGHTA and CDR2 is FQGNSA. The CDR3 runs to 13 residues. CDR3 sequence: CASSFNTGGEQYF. CDR3 DNA: TGTGCCAGCAGCTTCAACACAGGTGGAGAGCAGTACTTC.

The J gene is TRBJ2-7, the V gene TRBV19; weak D call: TRBD2 (6 bases). Trimming removed 4 bases from V and 0 bases from J, with 10 bases in between. CDR3 length: 14 amino acids. Germline V gene sequence: CDR1 LNHDA, CDR2 SQIVND (reference sequence). CDR3 amino acids: CASSTAGSSYEQYF. CDR3 sequence (DNA): TGTGCCAGTAGTACTGCGGGGAGCTCCTACGAGCAGTACTTC.

This clone was seen a handful of times. This sequence joins TRBV4-3 and TRBJ1-1; perhaps TRBD1 as D (6 bases). In germline, CDR1 is LGHNA, CDR2 YSLEER. This CDR3 has 13 amino acids. V was cut by 4 bases and J by 5 bases, with 11 bases left in between. The CDR3 DNA sequence: TGCGCCAGCAGCCTGATGAGGGGGACTGAAGCTTTCTTT. Its protein product is CASSLMRGTEAFF.

This chain uses TRBV5-8 with TRBJ2-4; D is undetermined. Germline values: CDR1 SGHTS, CDR2 YDEGEE. The CDR3 runs to 13 residues. Trimming removed 0 bases at V and 8 bases at J, with 9 bases between. CDR3 nucleotides: TGTGCCAGCAGCTTGGCCGCGGCATACATTCAGTACTTC. It encodes CASSLAAAYIQYF.

The CDR3 DNA follows: TGCGCCAGCAGCCAAGGCGGGAGGGCCCTTCGCTACGAGCAGTACTTC. This sequence encodes CASSQGGRALRYEQYF. The chain combines TRBV4-1 with TRBJ2-7; 9 bases are shared with TRBD2. The V gene end was trimmed by 1 base and the J gene end by 3 bases; junction bases not matched to a gene: 7. Germline V lookup: CDR1 MGHRA, CDR2 YSYEKL. This CDR3 contains 16 residues.

In nucleotides, the CDR3 is TGTGCCAGCAGAACGACAGGGGCCCACAGCACCATATATTTT. Translated: CASRTTGAHSTIYF. The chain carries TRBV6-6 and TRBJ1-3; 8 bases are a match to TRBD1. V was clipped by 6 bases and J by 9 bases; unmatched bases: 10. The V gene's germline CDR1 is MNHNY and CDR2 SVGAGI (reference sequence). The length of the CDR3 is 14 residues.

The rearrangement joins TRBV2 to TRBJ1-1; weak D call: TRBD1 (5 bases). Trimming stripped 6 bases from V and 1 base from J, with 9 bases between. Germline V gene data show CDR1 as SNHLY and CDR2 as FYNNEI. The CDR3 is 13 amino acids. CDR3 residues: CASRRDPNTEAFF. Here the CDR3 DNA reads TGTGCCAGCAGGCGGGACCCGAACACTGAAGCTTTCTTT.